This T cell receptor beta chain stems from a study of Graves' ophthalmopathy and Graves' hyperthyroidism. Study information: Peripheral blood was gathered at first diagnosis, ahead of any treatment whatsoever.

The TCR beta CDR3 regions underwent amplification from RNA transcripts. Second-round multiplex PCR came after first-round RT-PCR with HTBI primers. TCRdb analysed the multiplex PCR reads with MiXCR anew, one entry per CDR3 protein. The sample lists 200,000 to 250,000 distinct CDR3 sequences, 20% to 25% occurring once. The sequence was obtained from a woman aged 45-65 years with Graves' ophthalmopathy. The sequencing input was peripheral blood.

CDR3 nucleotides: TGTGCCACCAGCAGTGAAGCGGGGGGATGGTTGTTTTTT. The encoded protein is CATSSEAGGWLFF. The chain joins TRBV15 to TRBJ2-2; TRBD2 agrees at 9 bases. The CDR3 loop spans 13 amino acids. Germline V CDR1 and CDR2: LNHNV, YYDKDF (reference sequence). Trimming took 3 bases from V and 15 from J; bases not matched to a gene: 8.